Listed below are T cell receptor beta chains from one sample, sequenced in a study of cytotoxic CD8 clonotypes in ibrutinib-treated CLL. This table comes from immunoSEQ multiplex PCR, and its TCRdb copy is limited to in-frame clones, with some not included. The profile covers some 120,000 clones, with about 50% appearing a single time and about 40% taken by the ten largest. Here the sequenced sample was PBMCs, taken after 24 months of ibrutinib treatment. These receptor sequences come from a human donor with chronic lymphocytic leukemia. The CDR3 runs from the conserved cysteine through the conserved F or W. A D gene is named only where the DNA matches it firmly. Rows give clone size only sometimes, using once, few, many, or a class for an expanded clone.

v_call: TRBV7-2
d_call: -
clone_size: -
j_call: TRBJ2-1
cdr3_aa: CASSLAGTPGDEQFF
cdr3_nt: TGTGCCAGCAGCTTAGCCGGGACCCCGGGTGATGAGCAGTTCTTC

v_call: TRBV4-1
d_call: TRBD1
clone_size: -
j_call: TRBJ2-7
cdr3_aa: CASSQQPDRNTYEQYF
cdr3_nt: TGCGCCAGCAGCCAACAACCGGACAGGAACACCTACGAGCAGTACTTC

v_call: TRBV6-5
d_call: -
clone_size: few
j_call: TRBJ1-6
cdr3_aa: CASSPWATVASPLHF
cdr3_nt: TGTGCCAGCAGTCCCTGGGCCACAGTAGCTTCACCCCTCCACTTT

v_call: TRBV6-1
d_call: -
clone_size: -
j_call: TRBJ2-7
cdr3_aa: CASLEQSSSYELYF
cdr3_nt: TGTGCCAGCCTCGAGCAGTCAAGCTCCTACGAGCTGTACTTC

v_call: TRBV6-1
d_call: TRBD1
clone_size: few
j_call: TRBJ2-3
cdr3_aa: CASGQGATDTQYF
cdr3_nt: TGTGCCAGCGGACAGGGGGCAACAGATACGCAGTATTTT

v_call: TRBV30
d_call: -
clone_size: few
j_call: TRBJ2-2
cdr3_aa: CAWTRGVTGELFF
cdr3_nt: TGTGCCTGGACCAGGGGAGTCACCGGGGAGCTGTTTTTT

v_call: TRBV18
d_call: -
clone_size: -
j_call: TRBJ2-1
cdr3_aa: CASSPSQYNEQFF
cdr3_nt: TGTGCCAGCTCACCGTCGCAGTACAATGAGCAGTTCTTC

v_call: TRBV5-1
d_call: -
clone_size: -
j_call: TRBJ2-3
cdr3_aa: CASSLGGASTDTQYF
cdr3_nt: TGCGCCAGCAGCTTGGGCGGGGCGAGCACAGATACGCAGTATTTT

v_call: TRBV11-2
d_call: -
clone_size: many
j_call: TRBJ2-7
cdr3_aa: CASSLKGLAESYEQYF
cdr3_nt: TGTGCCAGCAGCTTAAAGGGGTTAGCGGAGTCCTACGAGCAGTACTTC

v_call: TRBV6-6
d_call: TRBD1
clone_size: -
j_call: TRBJ2-7
cdr3_aa: CASSLKGQGPYEQYF
cdr3_nt: TGTGCCAGCAGCCTTAAGGGACAGGGTCCCTACGAGCAGTACTTC

v_call: TRBV5-4
d_call: -
clone_size: -
j_call: TRBJ2-5
cdr3_aa: CASSFFGGQETQYF
cdr3_nt: TGTGCCAGCAGCTTTTTCGGCGGTCAAGAGACCCAGTACTTC